Below are 29 T cell receptor beta chains sequenced from a single sample in a study of T cell changes during pregnancy in multiple sclerosis. Libraries were prepared by immunoSEQ multiplex PCR; TCRdb keeps only in-frame clonotypes and omits some of them. The sample lists 60,000 to 70,000 clones; roughly nine tenths were seen once. The input for sequencing was peripheral blood, taken in the second trimester of pregnancy. The receptors originated from a female donor with multiple sclerosis, enrolled in a pregnancy study.

The rearrangement uses TRBV11-1 and TRBJ1-2, with 7 bases lining up with TRBD1. Germline V CDR1 and CDR2: SGHAT, FQDESV (reference sequence). CDR3 length: 13 amino acids. Trimming cost V 1 base and J 8 bases; bases outside gene matches: 4. The CDR3 region has the DNA TGTGCCAGCAGCTTAGTCGGGACAGAGGGCTACACCTTC. It translates to CASSLVGTEGYTF.

The chain links TRBV5-1 to TRBJ2-7; 7 nucleotides line up with TRBD1. The CDR3 runs to 16 residues. Looked up from germline, CDR1 is SGHRS and CDR2 is YFSETQ. The V and J ends lost 8 bases and 3 bases, in that order; junction bases with no gene match: 17. CDR3: CARDGKPRQGIYEQYF. The CDR3 DNA is TGCGCCAGAGACGGAAAACCTAGACAGGGAATCTACGAGCAGTACTTC.

The rearrangement links TRBV27 to TRBJ2-7, with 7 bases that match TRBD2. Trimming at V came to 4 bases and at J to 4 bases, leaving 10 bases not matched to a gene. This CDR3 is 15 amino acids long. The germline V gene encodes CDR1 MNHEY and CDR2 SMNVEV (reference sequence). The CDR3 region is CASSSLAEAGYEQYF. CDR3 DNA: TGTGCCAGCAGTTCGCTAGCGGAGGCGGGATACGAGCAGTACTTC.

This chain connects TRBV7-2 to TRBJ1-4, with D unclear. Germline V lookup: CDR1 SGHTA, CDR2 FQGNSA. The length of the CDR3 is 14 residues. With 4 bases removed from V and 0 bases from J, the gap between germline ends came to 6 bases. CDR3 loop: CASSSSATNEKLFF. The CDR3 coding sequence is TGTGCCAGCAGCTCCAGTGCAACTAATGAAAAACTGTTTTTT.

The chain has TRBV19 and TRBJ1-5; 7 bases agree with TRBD1. V was pared by 4 bases and J by 2 bases, with 5 bases of the junction left unmatched. In germline, CDR1 is LNHDA, CDR2 SQIVND (reference sequence). The CDR3 covers 15 residues. The CDR3 here is CASSTPGQGNQPQHF. The CDR3 DNA sequence: TGTGCCAGTAGTACTCCCGGACAGGGCAATCAGCCCCAGCATTTT.

The rearrangement uses TRBV5-5 and TRBJ1-2; 7 nucleotides line up with TRBD1. CDR1 is SGHKS and CDR2 is YYEKEE in the germline V gene (reference sequence). V lost 4 bases, J lost 4 bases, and 10 bases stayed unmatched. The length of the CDR3 is 15 residues. The CDR3 DNA reads TGTGCCAGCAGCCCCGGGGGACAGCAACCCTATGGCTACACCTTC. It yields the protein CASSPGGQQPYGYTF.

This rearrangement joins TRBV4-2 to TRBJ2-2; no firm D call. The V end was cut by 0 bases, the J end by 2 bases, with 16 bases between. Looked up from germline, CDR1 is LGHNA and CDR2 is YNFKEQ. This CDR3 contains 18 residues. The CDR3 region is CASSQDPSLMYNTGELFF. CDR3 in DNA: TGTGCCAGCAGCCAAGATCCCTCACTGATGTACAACACCGGGGAGCTGTTTTTT.

The gene calls are TRBV6-1 and TRBJ2-3, with 11 bases identical to TRBD2. The length of the CDR3 is 16 residues. Germline loops: CDR1 MNHNS, CDR2 SASEGT. The J segment lost 5 bases and the V segment lost 6 bases, leaving 10 bases of the junction unmatched. In DNA, the CDR3 is TGTGCCAGCAGGGAATTAGCGGGGGGGCTGGGAGATACGCAGTATTTT. This encodes CASRELAGGLGDTQYF.

This chain connects TRBV7-2 to TRBJ2-7; 9 nucleotides match TRBD1. Germline V gives CDR1 SGHTA, CDR2 FQGNSA. The CDR3 length is 14 residues. The trim removed 5 bases at V and 8 bases at J, leaving 10 bases unmatched. Here the CDR3 DNA reads TGTGCCAGCAGCCAGACAGGGGGGGAGATGCAGCAGTACTTC. It yields the protein CASSQTGGEMQQYF.

The chain recombines TRBV19 with TRBJ1-1; TRBD1 matches at 7 bases. The CDR3 covers 15 residues. V dropped 4 bases and J dropped 1; count of bases not matched to a gene: 6. CDR1 is LNHDA and CDR2 is SQIVND in the germline V gene (reference sequence). CDR3 sequence: CASSTTGAGNTEAFF. The CDR3 nucleotides read TGTGCCAGTAGTACCACAGGGGCGGGGAACACTGAAGCTTTCTTT. Complete variable domain (other parts from reference TRBV19 and TRBJ1-1): DGGITQSPKYLFRKEGQNVTLSCEQNLNHDAMYWYRQDPGQGLRLIYYSQIVNDFQKGDIAEGYSVSREKKESFPLTVTSAQKNPTAFYLCASSTTGAGNTEAFFGQGTRLTVV.

The V gene is TRBV10-3, the J gene TRBJ1-1; D is undetermined. CDR1 ENHRY and CDR2 SYGVKD come from the germline V gene. The CDR3 has 15 residues. The V and J ends lost 1 base and 5 bases respectively, with 14 bases between them. CDR3 in amino acids: CAISEWRAPGTEAFF. DNA for the CDR3: TGTGCCATCAGTGAGTGGAGGGCCCCTGGAACTGAAGCTTTCTTT.

This clone was observed once. The chain couples TRBV19 to TRBJ2-5; 8 positions agree with TRBD2. J was trimmed by 5 bases and V by 4 bases; bases with no gene match: 3. This CDR3 region has 13 residues. The germline gives CDR1 LNHDA, CDR2 SQIVND (reference sequence). CDR3 sequence (DNA): TGTGCCAGTAGTAAAGCGGGAGTGGAGACCCAGTACTTC. This translates into CASSKAGVETQYF.

V usage is TRBV13 and J usage is TRBJ1-1; a weak D match, TRBD1 (5 bases). CDR1 is PRHDT and CDR2 is FYEKMQ in the germline V gene (reference sequence). The CDR3 is 12 residues long. The ends were cut back, 5 bases at V and 8 bases at J, with 12 bases in the middle. CDR3 sequence reads: CASSRDLREAFF. The DNA of the CDR3 is TGTGCCAGCAGCCGGGACTTAAGGGAAGCTTTCTTT.

V usage is TRBV27 and J usage is TRBJ2-1; tentatively, D is TRBD1 (5 bases). Germline V lookup: CDR1 MNHEY, CDR2 SMNVEV (reference sequence). V was cut by 2 bases and J by 0 bases, with 8 bases left in between. CDR3 length: 15 residues. CDR3 amino acids: CASSLTGSSYNEQFF. CDR3 nucleotide sequence: TGTGCCAGCAGTTTAACAGGCAGCTCCTACAATGAGCAGTTCTTC.

J is TRBJ2-1 and V is TRBV5-6; a weak D match, TRBD2 (6 bases). This CDR3 region has 15 residues. Trimming pared 4 bases from V and 7 bases from J, leaving 18 bases between. Looked up from germline, CDR1 is SGHDT and CDR2 is YYEEEE. This chain's CDR3 is CASSPGTGRTNEQFF. The CDR3 nucleotides are TGTGCCAGCAGCCCAGGGACTGGGCGAACAAATGAGCAGTTCTTC.

The V and J genes are TRBV19 and TRBJ1-2; D not resolved. The CDR3 contains 13 residues. Germline values: CDR1 LNHDA, CDR2 SQIVND (reference sequence). Trimming removed 0 bases at V and 4 bases at J, with 6 bases between. The CDR3 spells CASSIDTVYGYTF. In nucleotides, the CDR3 is TGTGCCAGTAGTATAGATACTGTCTATGGCTACACCTTC.

V is TRBV25-1 and J is TRBJ1-2; 9 positions agree with TRBD1. The CDR3 loop spans 15 amino acids. Germline CDR1 and CDR2: MGHDK and SYGVNS. The junction had 12 bases not matched to a gene; V was cut back by 9 bases and J by 4 bases. The DNA of the CDR3 is TGTGCCAGGTACAGGGGGCCCTACCTCTCCTATGGCTACACCTTC. It yields the protein CARYRGPYLSYGYTF.

The chain combines TRBV19 with TRBJ2-7; a possible D gene is TRBD1 (6 bases). This CDR3 contains 15 residues. Germline CDR1 reads LNHDA; CDR2 reads SQIVND (reference sequence). V was trimmed by 5 bases and J by 4 bases, leaving 18 bases between them. The CDR3 spells CASSPVRTALYEQYF. CDR3 coding DNA: TGTGCCAGTAGTCCCGTACGGACAGCCTTATACGAGCAGTACTTC.

The rearrangement links TRBV19 to TRBJ2-1; D not resolved. The germline gives CDR1 LNHDA, CDR2 SQIVND (reference sequence). This CDR3 comprises 13 residues. Trimming took off 6 bases at V and 9 bases at J, with 15 bases between the two ends. The CDR3 bases are TGTGCCAGTAGCCCCAACTCTAATGTTGAGCAGTTCTTC. This translates into CASSPNSNVEQFF.

This chain connects TRBV29-1 to TRBJ1-2; D may be TRBD1 (6 bases). Germline CDR1 SQVTM, CDR2 ANQGSEA. Trimming removed 1 base at V and 1 base at J, with 7 bases between. This CDR3 spans 13 amino acids. The CDR3 sequence is CSVEGQDNYGYTF. CDR3 DNA: TGCAGCGTTGAAGGACAGGATAACTATGGCTACACCTTC.

V and J are TRBV2 and TRBJ2-5, with D maybe TRBD2 (6 bases). V was shortened by 9 bases and J by 3 bases, with 11 bases between the two germline ends. This CDR3 has 12 amino acids. CDR1 and CDR2 from the germline V gene are SNHLY and FYNNEI. CDR3 amino acids: CASAGQKETQYF. The CDR3 nucleotides are TGTGCCAGTGCGGGGCAGAAAGAGACCCAGTACTTC.

The chain links TRBV5-6 to TRBJ2-1; weak D call: TRBD2 (5 bases). The CDR3 runs 15 residues. The V end was cut by 0 bases, the J end by 3 bases, with 10 bases between. Germline V gene data show CDR1 as SGHDT and CDR2 as YYEEEE. CDR3 coding DNA: TGTGCCAGCAGCTTGGTGGGCCGGGGCTACAATGAGCAGTTCTTC. This translates into CASSLVGRGYNEQFF. The variable domain in full, completed from reference TRBV5-6 and TRBJ2-1, reads DAGVTQSPTHLIKTRGQQVTLRCSPKSGHDTVSWYQQALGQGPQFIFQYYEEEERQRGNFPDRFSGHQFPNYSSELNVNALLLGDSALYLCASSLVGRGYNEQFFGPGTRLTVL.

The V gene is TRBV5-8, the J gene TRBJ1-1; TRBD1 matches at 9 bases. V lost 4 bases, J lost 3 bases, and 7 bases stayed unmatched. The CDR3 extends over 15 amino acids. Germline CDR1 SGHTS, CDR2 YDEGEE. The CDR3 here is CASSISQGADTEAFF. CDR3 in DNA: TGTGCCAGCAGCATCTCACAGGGGGCTGACACTGAAGCTTTCTTT.

The rearrangement uses TRBV4-3 and TRBJ1-4; the D gene is possibly TRBD1 (5 bases). Germline V CDR1 and CDR2: LGHNA, YSLEER. The V end was cut by 0 bases, the J end by 8 bases, with 13 bases between. CDR3 length equals 15 residues. This CDR3 reads CASSQDGGVAEKLFF. The CDR3, as DNA: TGCGCCAGCAGCCAAGACGGGGGGGTTGCAGAAAAACTGTTTTTT.

This chain uses TRBV28 with TRBJ1-5, with D possibly TRBD1 on 5 matching bases. Trimming stripped 5 bases from V and 3 bases from J, with 11 bases between. The germline gives CDR1 MDHEN, CDR2 SYDVKM. The CDR3 is made up of 14 amino acids. The CDR3 nucleotides read TGTGCCAGCAGTGAAGACAGTTACAATCAGCCCCAGCATTTT. Protein product: CASSEDSYNQPQHF.

The chain uses TRBV14 and TRBJ1-1; 9 bases are shared with TRBD1. V lost 2 bases and J lost 1; bases outside the gene matches: 5. Germline-derived CDR1 and CDR2 are SGHDN and FVKESK. The CDR3 extends over 16 amino acids. CDR3 in DNA: TGTGCCAGCAGCCAACCCAACAGGGGGCAGAACACTGAAGCTTTCTTT. Translating gives CASSQPNRGQNTEAFF. Using reference TRBV14 and TRBJ1-1 for the parts outside the CDR3, the full variable domain is EAGVTQFPSHSVIEKGQTVTLRCDPISGHDNLYWYRRVMGKEIKFLLHFVKESKQDESGMPNNRFLAERTGGTYSTLKVQPAELEDSGVYFCASSQPNRGQNTEAFFGQGTRLTVV.

This clone has only one observation. V usage is TRBV6-6 and J usage is TRBJ2-7; 7 nucleotides align to TRBD1. The CDR3 covers 14 residues. From germline, CDR1 is MNHNY and CDR2 SVGAGI (reference sequence). The V segment lost 2 bases and the J segment 5 bases; nucleotides outside the gene matches: 6. The CDR3 DNA follows: TGTGCCAGCAGTTACCTTCTAGGGGGCCACGAGCAGTACTTC. It codes for CASSYLLGGHEQYF.

This clone was found once. The chain carries TRBV6-1 and TRBJ1-2; D call uncertain. V lost 4 bases and J lost 6, with 6 bases in between. The CDR3 loop spans 11 amino acids. Germline V gene data show CDR1 as MNHNS and CDR2 as SASEGT. For the CDR3, the DNA is TGTGCCAGCAGTGTCGGAGATGGCTACACCTTC. It specifies CASSVGDGYTF.

V and J are TRBV10-1 and TRBJ2-7, with 7 nucleotides matching TRBD1. The CDR3 is 14 residues long. V trimming: 3 bases; J trimming: 7 bases; junction bases outside the gene matches: 9. CDR1 is WNHNN, CDR2 SYGVQD, per germline (reference sequence). The CDR3 coding sequence is TGCGCCAGCAGTGATTACAGGGGCGTTTCAGAGCAGTACTTC. It specifies CASSDYRGVSEQYF.